This T cell receptor (beta chain) is drawn from a study of cytomegalovirus exposure and HLA in healthy donors (dated by TCRdb to 2017 to 2019). As for the study more broadly: According to an earlier analysis of a few hundred of the donors, some 170 million T cells yielded some 120 million unique TCR beta sequences and about 300 Gb of sequence data. An early release covering more than 500 HLA-typed donors comprised roughly 300 gigabases of sequencing data and roughly 85 million unique TCR sequences. The genetic ancestry cluster associated with self-reported Caucasian donors included about four fifths of the 398 genotyped donors. The study aimed to test whether signatures of past pathogen exposure could be identified by cataloging public T cell receptors. The T cell repertoires of 666 subjects were profiled by immunosequencing and related to cytomegalovirus serostatus. Along with the approximately 700-subject first cohort, a separate validation cohort of over a hundred different subjects was used. To predict cytomegalovirus infection status, the study brought together high-throughput TCR immunosequencing, statistical association of individual TCRs with disease status, and machine learning. To study patterns of TCR occurrence, a later analysis re-analyzed previously published TCR beta repertoires from under 750 donors and added high-resolution HLA genotyping. In the later analysis, no new phenotypic data were used to find candidate immune exposures; instead, reliance was placed on TCR beta sequences and their occurrence across donors. An earlier analysis of 450 to 750 of the donors used high-throughput TCR beta sequencing to judge whether each TCR beta V gene segment behaved as functional or pseudogenic. Donor age, sex, ethnicity and CMV serostatus were compiled together with the repertoire data. Genome-wide SNP genotypes for about 60% of the roughly 700 donors were used in a later genetic analysis, which treated that subset as a discovery cohort. Every repertoire in the discovery cohort had been generated on one and the same sequencing platform. HLA typing included class I and class II loci at four-digit resolution. Typing coverage varied by locus: 629-630 donors for A, B, C, DRB1 and DQB1; approximately 520 for DQA1; more than 600 for DPA1; roughly 450 for DPB1. Four or five DR-DQ haplotypes were handled as single units for association and clustering because linkage in the cohort was strong. Among some 400 genotyped donors of the cohort, an average of roughly 240,000 unique TCR beta nucleotide sequences were sequenced per donor, roughly a sixth of them non-productive.

Library generation was performed with the immunoSEQ multiplex PCR assay. The multiplex PCR relied on a mix of 60 forward primers for TCR Vbeta segments and 13 reverse primers for TCR Jbeta segments. The CDR3 region of rearranged TCR beta genes was amplified from genomic DNA with a multiplex PCR assay. On the Illumina HiSeq System, the amplified TCR beta libraries were sequenced as 87-base-pair reads. From the authors' description of their analysis: Across the roughly 600 repertoires, a later analysis counted tens of millions of unique TCR beta chains, around 10 million of which were shared by at least two donors. A nearest-neighbor algorithm error-corrected the raw reads and collapsed the reads into unique sequences, merging closely related sequences to remove PCR and sequencing errors. Alignment of CDR3 sequences to IMGT reference sequences was used to assign V, D and J gene segments. For a sequence to be retained, a match of at least six nucleotides to both a V gene segment and a J gene segment was required. Rearrangements were called productive when the CDR3 lacked stop codons and stayed in frame with V and J; all others were non-productive. CDR3 was defined by IMGT convention, running from the second conserved V-encoded cysteine to the conserved J-encoded phenylalanine. The earlier analysis of about 500 of the donors excluded sequences that lacked an unambiguous match to a single V gene segment. An earlier analysis of 550 to 650 of the donors classified V segments as functional when productive rearrangements were above 56.7% and as segregating when the standard deviation between donors was above 5%. A statistical classification framework was built to diagnose cytomegalovirus status from the catalog of TCR beta chain sequences. V and J gene assignment, in a later analysis, came from comparing TCR nucleotide sequences with IMGT/GENE-DB human TR gene sequences. A later analysis assigned CDR3 sequences and most-parsimonious VDJ recombination scenarios with the TCRdist pipeline. In a later analysis, each TCR beta chain was defined by its CDR3 amino acid sequence together with its V-gene family, and reads without a unique V-gene family were excluded. A later analysis removed several hundred highly shared, low-generation-probability nucleotide sequences to deal with suspected cross-contamination and a sequencing artifact. In a later analysis, a clonal expansion index for each public chain was calculated from normalized within-repertoire ranks of inferred template counts. In a later analysis, generation probabilities were computed using a VDJ recombination model fitted to out-of-frame rearrangements, and the results were checked against IGoR. Hypergeometric tests were used in a later analysis to score TCR-TCR, TCR-HLA and TCR-CMV co-occurrence, with a repertoire-size bias correction applied to the TCR pairs. To estimate false discovery rates, a later analysis permuted the HLA or CMV assignments 20 times. A later analysis grouped co-occurring TCRs with DBSCAN, adding TCRdist sequence similarity when clustering within HLA-allele-positive subsets. Repertoires with fewer than 30,000 or more than 120,000 public chains were left out of co-occurrence clustering, as were a handful of repertoires with anomalous nucleotide sharing. TCRdb took over this immuneACCESS table, retaining in-frame rearrangements with V and J assigned. Such tables are incomplete; in checked studies, under half of the missing clones stem from an unresolved V gene, and the remainder is unexplained. That table gives V, J and clone size, and the DNA gave D and trimming. For this sample the table gives about 140,000 clones, of which approximately 80% were detected only once. The ten largest clones represent about 2.2% of the sample.

In regard to this clone: Its antigen remains unidentified. No much larger clonotype is one base removed from it; base qualities were not supplied.

General conclusions and limits of the study: A few of the identified cytomegalovirus-associated TCR beta chains were confirmed in vitro to be specific for cytomegalovirus antigens. Several of the top co-occurrence clusters appeared to be linked to parvovirus B19, influenza, CMV and Epstein-Barr virus, according to a later analysis. According to a later genetic analysis, donors in an Asian-associated ancestry cluster had fewer N-insertions in productive TCRs than the roughly 700-donor mean. Compared with equally common non-associated chains, HLA-associated TCR beta chains in a later analysis were more clonally expanded and had lower generation probabilities. Because counts were too low, 15 to 20 rarely observed V segments, including chromosome 9 orphons, were excluded from the earlier analysis of several hundred of the donors. The authors suggested that the approach could potentially be generalized to other disease states and immunological phenotypes. Because HLA typing was missing for some donors at each locus, association tests included only the typed subset. Across donors, most TCR sequences were observed very rarely, whereas some public TCRs were present in many individuals. The only immune exposure information available for the cohort was CMV serostatus. A group of highly shared sequence variants was considered likely to be a technical artifact of the sequencing pipeline. A further reported finding was that TCR beta sequences accurately predicted the HLA-A and HLA-B alleles for most subjects in the first cohort. A later analysis found that most CMV-associated TCR beta chains appeared HLA-restricted, with HLA associations seemingly driven largely by CMV exposure. An earlier analysis of approximately 600 of the donors showed that most TCR beta V segments appeared in productive rearrangements either about 87% or about 30% of the time, which broadly matched IMGT annotations. Some IMGT-functional V segments, including TRBV6-2 and TRBV6-3, could not be distinguished by the 87-base-pair reads and were therefore excluded. V-gene and J-gene trimming of TCR beta chains was associated with a missense DCLRE1C variant in a later genetic analysis, and the association was replicated in an independent cohort. Linkage disequilibrium might explain the correlated functional status among segregating V segments, but an unknown experimental factor could not be excluded. Roughly uniform sequencing depth across donors was assumed in presence/absence analyses, although this assumption may not hold. Assigning TCR associations to individual alleles was difficult when HLA alleles, especially DR and DQ, strongly co-occurred. The study listed 150 to 200 TCR beta chains as associated with cytomegalovirus. In a later analysis, some 17,000 TCR beta sequences were associated with specific HLA alleles at a false discovery rate of 0.05. In a later analysis, TCR association rates were found to vary across HLA loci, with the most associated TCRs seen for DRB1 alleles and the fewest for HLA-C alleles. Cytomegalovirus status was reported to be diagnosed by the classifier with high specificity and sensitivity in both the original and validation cohorts. The cohort was sequenced for TCR beta chains only, and without alpha or paired-chain data the features that could be detected were limited.

The cohort was made up of 666 healthy bone marrow donors. At the time of sampling, every cohort member was nominally healthy, though immune exposures that went unrecorded were likely present. The donor was CMV seronegative and was included in the group of a few hundred seronegative cohort members. Each donor provided a peripheral blood sample, and peripheral blood mononuclear cells were used for TCR beta sequencing. The Qiagen DNeasy Blood Extraction Kit was used to extract genomic DNA from the blood cell samples. V and J lose 5 bases and 2 bases, and a span of 13 bases separates them. The germline V gene (reference sequence) sets CDR1 to MNHEY and CDR2 to SMNVEV. Its CDR3 holds 15 amino acids, cysteine through phenylalanine. The retained sequence is limited to the CDR3, 45 bases, with the frame set at the first base.

This TCR was recovered from a man aged 50-60 years in good health and CMV-seronegative. The rearranged segments are TRBV27 and TRBJ1-5, with TRBD1 tentatively as D gene (5 bases match). Sequencing input: PBMCs. Here the CDR3 is given as CASSLTDSRNQPQHF. The nucleotide sequence is TGTGCCAGCAGTCTTACAGACAGCCGCAATCAGCCCCAGCATTTT.